The 7 T cell receptor beta chains presented below share a single source sample, sequenced in a study of vaccination and CD4 T cells after COVID-19. CD4+ T cells that had been cultured provided DNA sequenced with the Oncomine TCR Beta short-read assay. TCRdb processed the PCR reads anew with MiXCR; each CDR3 protein has one entry. In the table there are approximately 19,000 distinct CDR3 sequences, less than 85% of which are singletons. As for treatment: approximately 11-day PBMC culture with coronavirus spike peptide pools or control peptides (ViraFEST assay). The antigens for these receptors are not known. The sample consisted of CD4+ T cells from blood, cultured in vitro. These receptors all come from a human donor who had recovered from COVID-19.

This clonotype was found once. This rearrangement joins TRBV7-6 to TRBJ2-2; D gene ambiguous. Trimming removed 5 bases at V and 4 bases at J, with 17 bases between. Germline V gene data show CDR1 as SGHVS and CDR2 as FNYEAQ. The CDR3 is made up of 16 amino acids. The CDR3 nucleotides read TGTGCCAGCAGCCCCCCCGGAACAGTGATCACCGGGGAGCTGTTTTTT. Residues: CASSPPGTVITGELFF.

The rearrangement links TRBV12-3 or TRBV12-4 to TRBJ1-5; D possibly corresponds to TRBD1 (6 bases). V lost 7 bases and J 7 bases, leaving 14 bases between the germline ends. CDR3 length: 13 residues. In DNA, the CDR3 is TGTGCCAGCAACGAGCAGGGGAGGCAGCCCCAGCATTTT. Its translation is CASNEQGRQPQHF.

The rearrangement joins TRBV20-1 to TRBJ1-1, with no clear D. The CDR3 is 13 residues long. The V end lost 6 bases, the J end lost 3 bases, and 14 bases lay between the germline ends. Germline CDR1 is DFQATT and CDR2 is SNEGSKA (reference sequence). CDR3 loop: CSAGLGGDTEAFF. CDR3 bases: TGCAGTGCCGGGCTGGGTGGGGACACTGAAGCTTTCTTT.

This clonotype came up a few times. The rearrangement links TRBV7-2 to TRBJ1-2, with TRBD1 as a possible D gene (5 bases). The CDR3 loop spans 16 amino acids. CDR1 SGHTA and CDR2 FQGNSA come from the germline V gene. Trimming left V 1 base short and J 3 bases short, with 15 bases between. For the CDR3, the DNA is TGTGCCAGCAGCTTAGGGGGGGGACGGAAAGACTATGGCTACACCTTC. Residues: CASSLGGGRKDYGYTF.

The chain has TRBV24-1 and TRBJ1-5; 8 bases map to TRBD1. Germline V gene lookup returns CDR1 KGHDR and CDR2 SFDVKD. Trimming took 3 bases from V and 5 from J; bases not matched to a gene: 8. The CDR3 loop spans 16 amino acids. CDR3 loop: CATSDGDRGPDQPQHF. In DNA, the CDR3 is TGTGCCACCAGTGATGGAGACAGGGGACCGGATCAGCCCCAGCATTTT.

This rearrangement joins TRBV7-9 to TRBJ2-2; 9 bases agree with TRBD1. The germline V gene encodes CDR1 SEHNR and CDR2 FQNEAQ (reference sequence). This CDR3 has 18 residues. V lost 10 bases and J lost 1; bases outside the gene matches: 16. The CDR3 coding sequence is TGTGCCATCCGAGAGGTCGGACAGGGGACCCTGAACACCGGGGAGCTGTTTTTT. It is translated as CAIREVGQGTLNTGELFF.

V usage is TRBV27 and J usage is TRBJ1-5, with D perhaps matching TRBD1 (6 bases). CDR3 size: 15 residues. Per the germline V gene, CDR1 is MNHEY and CDR2 is SMNVEV (reference sequence). Trimming cost V 6 bases and J 5 bases, with 17 bases left between them. CDR3 nucleotides: TGTGCCAGCAGCGAAAGGAGGAAGGGGGATCAGCCCCAGCATTTT. This translates into CASSERRKGDQPQHF.